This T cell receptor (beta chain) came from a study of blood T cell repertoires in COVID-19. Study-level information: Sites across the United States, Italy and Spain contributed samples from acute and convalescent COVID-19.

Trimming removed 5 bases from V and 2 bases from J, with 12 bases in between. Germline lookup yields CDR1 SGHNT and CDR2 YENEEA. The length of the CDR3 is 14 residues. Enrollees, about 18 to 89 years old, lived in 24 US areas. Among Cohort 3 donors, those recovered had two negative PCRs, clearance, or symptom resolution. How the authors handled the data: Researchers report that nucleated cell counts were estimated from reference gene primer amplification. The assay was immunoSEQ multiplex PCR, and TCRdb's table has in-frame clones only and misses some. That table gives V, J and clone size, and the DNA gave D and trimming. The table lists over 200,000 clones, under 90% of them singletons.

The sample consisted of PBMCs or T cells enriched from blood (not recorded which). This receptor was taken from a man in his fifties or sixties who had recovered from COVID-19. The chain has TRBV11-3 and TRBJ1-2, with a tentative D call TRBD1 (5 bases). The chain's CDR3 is CASSPGGENYGYTF. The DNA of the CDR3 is TGTGCCAGCAGCCCCGGGGGGGAAAACTATGGCTACACCTTC. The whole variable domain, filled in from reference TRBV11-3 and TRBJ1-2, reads EAGVVQSPRYKIIEKKQPVAFWCNPISGHNTLYWYLQNLGQGPELLIRYENEEAVDDSQLPKDRFSAERLKGVDSTLKIQPAELGDSAVYLCASSPGGENYGYTFGSGTRLTVV.